This TCR beta chain was captured by sequencing in a study of T cells in Graves' hyperthyroidism and ophthalmopathy (dated by TCRdb to the late 2010s). Concerning the study at large: Peripheral blood was sampled at the time of initial diagnosis, prior to any treatment. TCR V-J signatures able to tell the groups apart were searched for in a discovery cohort of 100 patients, of whom roughly 42 had Graves' ophthalmopathy and about 60 had stable Graves' hyperthyroidism. Whether ophthalmopathy could be predicted prospectively was tested in an independent validation cohort made up of under 20 hyperthyroidism patients plus 17 patients who later progressed to ophthalmopathy. The 85 to 100 discovery patients were randomly split 7:3 into training and test sets. The study also compared thyroid tissue and blood T-cell repertoires from more than five Graves' hyperthyroidism patients. Once sampling was done, hyperthyroidism patients were given methimazole at a starting dose of 30 mg daily, whereas ophthalmopathy patients were given high-dose intravenous methylprednisolone. The paper describes TCR Vbeta CDR3 sequencing of 135 peripheral blood samples, made up of roughly 40 ophthalmopathy patients, roughly 80 hyperthyroidism patients and approximately 17 progressor patients.

Stable Graves' hyperthyroidism was defined as no progression to ophthalmopathy during 18 months of follow-up. Hyperthyroidism patients were newly diagnosed, with disease duration under 2 months, and aged 18 to 65 years. The study excluded patients with uncontrolled infections, other autoimmune diseases, pregnancy or lactation. Diagnoses relied on clinical symptoms, serum thyroxine and TRAb, thyroid ultrasound and orbital computed tomography. PBMCs were separated from approximately 10 ml of fresh peripheral blood using Ficoll-Paque density gradient centrifugation. Trizol reagent was used to extract total RNA, and RNA quality was then checked on an Agilent 2100 Bioanalyzer. Amplification of TCR beta CDR3 regions was carried out from RNA transcripts. The TCR CDR3 was subjected to a first round of RT-PCR using the HTBI primer set and the Qiagen OneStep RT-PCR kit. Libraries were constructed in a second round of multiplex PCR, after which size selection and purification were performed. Sequencing of the libraries was done on an Illumina HiSeq2000 using paired-end 100 bp reads. The study's processing was this. SOAPnuke was used to process the raw data, throwing out any read that contained adapters or uncalled bases, had a mean Phred below 15, or lacked an exact constant-primer or identifier match. COPE v1.2.5 was used to merge high-quality paired reads, and clonotypes were defined as unique nucleotide sequences. Clonotypes were aligned to IMGT TRBV, TRBD and TRBJ reference segments using MiTCR v1.1. Only V-J combinations with frequency above 0.0001, covering roughly 99% of repertoires, were analysed. A TCS score was defined as the ratio of F50 (clonal expansion) to E x V (chaos), with BLOSUM62-based TCRdist applied between CDR3 peptides within each V-J. Welch's t-statistics and random forest reduced fewer than 600 V-J features to 13, which were used in a naive Bayes classifier (R e1071). TCRdb reworked the public reads: Q25 trimming with fastp, MiXCR clone assembly, productive beta chains retained. Every CDR3 protein is listed once, alongside the most common genes and DNA of its rows. These V and J calls are TCRdb output, not the study's own analysis. The sample contains some 770,000 distinct CDR3 sequences, about 16% of them found a single time. Approximately 8% of the sample is in the top ten clones.

The CDR3 runs 15 residues from the cysteine to the phenylalanine. The DNA shown is the 45-base CDR3, in frame from base 1. CDR1 and CDR2 are drawn from the germline V gene: MNHEY, SVGEGT. The V end loses 7 bases and the J end loses 7 bases, and a stretch of 20 bases separates them. In this sample, this clonotype turned up many times. The target of this receptor is not known. Per-nucleotide qualities are absent, and no much larger clonotype sits a single base away. Study-wide findings and limitations: Sample size was not statistically predetermined, and investigators were not blinded to group allocation. In validation, progression to ophthalmopathy was predicted by the model with 70.59% sensitivity and 72% to 85% specificity, a median of around 5.9 months before onset. Most expanded thyroid clonotypes (frequency above 0.001) were also found in blood, which suggests that blood repertoires may mirror thyroid immune responses. In cross-validation, a model built on a 13 V-J signature told ophthalmopathy apart from stable hyperthyroidism with just under 90% sensitivity and around 83% specificity, and in testing the same model reached 80%/75%.

The source material was blood. The receptor chain draws on TRBV6-2 or TRBV6-3 and TRBJ2-1; the D gene is possibly TRBD2, with 6 bases matching. This receptor was identified in a man in his late teens or twenties with Graves' hyperthyroidism. The DNA reads TGTGCCAGCAAAACGGGAGAGGTCCAAAGTAATGAGCAGTTCTTC. Translation gives CASKTGEVQSNEQFF.